The present entry profiles one TCR beta chain with its context. No antigen is known for it. No clone much larger than this one lies a single base away; base qualities are absent. These data come from a study of blood T cell repertoires in COVID-19 (dated by TCRdb to the early 2020s). With respect to the entire study: Samples covering the acute and convalescent phases of COVID-19 were provided by collaborators in the United States, Italy and Spain. A freely available public database, intended as a resource for researchers studying the immune response to SARS-CoV-2, is where the repertoires were released. The samples were drawn from the first 160 participants of the ongoing ImmuneRACE study and from 1,200 or so subjects provided by 6 global collaborators. The sample metadata nearly always contained a de-identified subject ID, COVID-19 status, age in years and sex. HLA class I and class II types, where available, came from metadata supplied by the sample provider rather than from assay-based typing. The prospective study material was composed of cDNA or gDNA derived from T cells, B-cell-depleted T cells, or PBMCs. The dataset comprised deeply sampled blood TCRbeta repertoires from subjects exposed to, actively infected with, or recovered from COVID-19.

Participants in the prospective study were enrolled through a virtual design, were aged about 18 to 90 years, and lived in approximately 25 United States geographic areas. In the prospective study, participants were assigned to cohorts based on the clinical history participants reported in a screening survey and a study questionnaire. ImmuneRACE Cohort 3 recovered participants were defined by two consecutive negative NP/OP PCR tests, healthcare professional clearance, or symptom resolution. Mobile phlebotomists in the prospective study collected whole blood, serum and a nasopharyngeal or oropharyngeal swab from every participant. Prospective study participants could optionally give additional blood draws and questionnaires over an approximately 2-month period. Blood samples from the prospective study were shipped frozen or at room temperature prior to DNA extraction. TCRbeta CDR3 regions were amplified from genomic DNA by means of the immunoSEQ Assay, a bias-controlled multiplex PCR. The original pipeline was this. Nucleated cell counts per sample were estimated from amplification of reference gene primers within the assay. Sequence reads were collapsed and filtered to measure the absolute abundance of every unique TCRbeta CDR3 rearrangement. For each sample, productive Simpson clonality was calculated as the square root of Simpson's diversity index across productive rearrangements. TCRdb re-hosts the immuneACCESS table, in-frame sequences only. Its copies lack some clones; in the studies checked, an unresolved V gene accounts for under half of them, and the cause for the rest is not known. That table furnishes V, J and clone size, whereas the DNA furnished D and trimming. This sample holds about 220,000 clones; around 90% were observed only once. In total, the top ten clones hold roughly 2.7% of the sample.

Results and caveats for the whole study, not just this receptor: The amount of clinical and demographic metadata varied by source and participant and was provided uncurated.

The cysteine opens and the phenylalanine closes a CDR3 of 15 amino acids. Of the read, only the CDR3 DNA is kept; its 45 bases are in frame from base 1. V trim: 4 bases; J trim: 6 bases; unmatched bases: 6. The germline V gene specifies SGDLS as CDR1 and YYNGEE as CDR2. The TCR sequence derives from a woman aged 25-40 years who had recovered from COVID-19. The sample consisted of PBMCs or T cells enriched from blood (not recorded which). The V and J genes are TRBV9 and TRBJ1-5; TRBD1 agrees with 11 junctional bases. CDR3 loop: CASSPGQGAGQPQHF. The DNA sequence is TGTGCCAGCAGCCCAGGACAGGGGGCAGGTCAGCCCCAGCATTTT.